The 24 T cell receptor beta chains given below trace back to one sample, sequenced in a study of CD8+ T cells in alopecia areata. After isolation, RNA underwent reverse transcription to generate cDNA as the sequencing template. The data were produced by immunoSEQ multiplex PCR, yet TCRdb's version contains in-frame clones alone and is incomplete. The table lists 170,000 or so clones, 50% to 75% of them singletons. This sample comprised CD4+ T cells sorted from blood, obtained at week 0. The receptors derive from a human donor with alopecia areata.

There are a few counts of this clone. The chain carries TRBV6-5 and TRBJ2-3; maybe TRBD1 (5 bases). Germline V gives CDR1 MNHEY, CDR2 SVGAGI. The length of the CDR3 is 14 residues. The germline V and J ends were trimmed by 5 bases and 3 bases, with 12 bases remaining between them. This chain's CDR3 is CASSAQGETDTQYF. The CDR3, as DNA: TGTGCCAGCAGTGCTCAGGGTGAGACAGATACGCAGTATTTT.

On this clone: This sample also contains other DNA sequences that code for the same CDR3. The chain combines TRBV29-1 with TRBJ1-2, with D possibly matching TRBD1 (5 bases). In germline, CDR1 is SQVTM, CDR2 ANQGSEA. The CDR3 is 11 residues long. V was clipped by 4 bases and J by 6 bases, with 9 bases between them. The CDR3 loop reads CSVAVGDGYTF. Written as DNA, the CDR3 is TGCAGCGTTGCTGTAGGGGATGGCTACACCTTC.

The rearrangement uses TRBV7-9 and TRBJ2-5; 10 bases match TRBD2. V trimming: 4 bases; J trimming: 5 bases; junction bases outside the gene matches: 10. The CDR3 sequence is 16 residues long. Germline V CDR1 and CDR2: SEHNR, FQNEAQ (reference sequence). The chain's CDR3 is CASSSSGGAAEETQYF. The CDR3 DNA reads as TGTGCCAGCAGCTCGAGCGGGGGGGCCGCCGAGGAGACCCAGTACTTC.

The V call is TRBV19, the J call TRBJ2-1; maybe TRBD2 (5 bases). V was trimmed by 8 bases and J by 6 bases, leaving 11 bases between them. The CDR3 has 12 amino acids. The V gene's germline CDR1 is LNHDA and CDR2 SQIVND (reference sequence). The DNA of the CDR3 is TGTGCCAGTGGTCTCCGGGGCAATGAGCAGTTCTTC. Its translation is CASGLRGNEQFF.

The chain uses TRBV15 and TRBJ2-5; 12 positions match TRBD2. V was pared by 1 base and J by 4 bases, with 7 bases of the junction left unmatched. The germline V gene encodes CDR1 LNHNV and CDR2 YYDKDF (reference sequence). CDR3 length equals 17 residues. DNA for the CDR3: TGTGCCACCAGCAGAGTAGGGGGACTAGCGGGTGGAGAGACCCAGTACTTC. It translates to CATSRVGGLAGGETQYF.

This chain joins TRBV30 and TRBJ2-1, with 7 bases identical to TRBD1. This CDR3 has 12 residues. The germline CDR1 and CDR2 sequences are GTSNPN and SVGIG (reference sequence). Trimming cost V 5 bases and J 10 bases; bases outside gene matches: 8. The CDR3 nucleotides are TGTGCCTGGCGCCTCGAGGGGGCCGAGCAGTTCTTC. It yields the protein CAWRLEGAEQFF.

This chain connects TRBV5-1 to TRBJ2-1; 8 bases map to TRBD2. The V and J ends lost 4 bases and 4 bases, in that order; junction bases with no gene match: 7. The CDR3 runs to 15 residues. Germline V lookup: CDR1 SGHRS, CDR2 YFSETQ. For the CDR3, the DNA is TGCGCCAGCAGCCCGGGGAGCGGGGGTTACAATGAGCAGTTCTTC. Residues: CASSPGSGGYNEQFF.

This clone occurred a few times. The chain employs TRBV5-1 and TRBJ1-1; D not certain. The CDR3 has 13 residues. V was pared by 2 bases and J by 1 base, with 6 bases between. Per the germline V gene, CDR1 is SGHRS and CDR2 is YFSETQ. CDR3 bases: TGCGCCAGCAGCTTTGACGGGAACACTGAAGCTTTCTTT. This translates into CASSFDGNTEAFF.

The chain has TRBV7-8 and TRBJ2-4; a weak D match, TRBD1 (5 bases). Germline lookup yields CDR1 SGHVS and CDR2 FQNEAQ. This CDR3 comprises 17 residues. Trimming pared 1 base from V and 2 bases from J, leaving 15 bases between. CDR3: CASSLVPGRVTKNIQYF. The CDR3, as DNA: TGTGCCAGCAGCTTAGTCCCTGGCAGGGTAACCAAAAACATTCAGTACTTC.

The chain is built from TRBV18 and TRBJ1-1; D unclear. The CDR3 extends over 13 amino acids. The V gene lost 10 bases and the J gene lost 2 bases, with 14 bases spanning the gap. CDR1 KGHSH and CDR2 LQKENI come from the germline V gene. CDR3 loop: CATTASLNTEAFF. The CDR3, as DNA: TGTGCCACCACGGCGAGCCTAAACACTGAAGCTTTCTTT.

V gene TRBV30 combines with J gene TRBJ1-4; possible D gene TRBD1, 6 bases. Germline CDR1 reads GTSNPN; CDR2 reads SVGIG (reference sequence). CDR3 length: 16 amino acids. With 3 bases removed from V and 8 bases from J, the gap between germline ends came to 22 bases. In nucleotides, the CDR3 is TGTGCCTGGAGCCCGACTTATGGGGGGCGCGCGGAAAAACTGTTTTTT. It is translated as CAWSPTYGGRAEKLFF.

V usage is TRBV7-9 and J usage is TRBJ2-7; D is tentatively TRBD1 or TRBD2 (5 bases each). This CDR3 is built from 15 residues. Germline assignment: CDR1 SEHNR and CDR2 FQNEAQ (reference sequence). Trimming cost V 4 bases and J 3 bases, with 16 bases left between them. The CDR3 sequence: CASSSFYEGLYEQYF. The DNA of the CDR3 is TGTGCCAGCAGCTCCTTTTATGAGGGGCTCTACGAGCAGTACTTC.

This clone appeared a few times. The V call is TRBV7-3, the J call TRBJ2-3; TRBD1 matches 9 bases. Per the germline V gene, CDR1 is SGHTA and CDR2 is FQGTGA. Trimming removed 5 bases from V and 6 bases from J; junction bases left unmatched: 9. The CDR3 is 15 residues long. The CDR3 loop reads CASSAAGQGADTQYF. DNA of the CDR3: TGTGCCAGCAGCGCCGCGGGACAGGGTGCGGATACGCAGTATTTT.

J is TRBJ2-1 and V is TRBV4-2; a possible D gene is TRBD2 (6 bases). The CDR3 is made up of 16 amino acids. Germline CDR1 is LGHNA and CDR2 is YNFKEQ. Trimming cost V 0 bases and J 10 bases, with 19 bases left between them. CDR3 sequence reads: CASSQEGARDLQEQFF. CDR3 nucleotide sequence: TGTGCCAGCAGCCAAGAAGGGGCCCGGGACTTACAAGAGCAGTTCTTC.

This clone was found once. The J gene is TRBJ1-5, the V gene TRBV7-9; TRBD1 is a possible D gene (5 bases). The CDR3 length is 14 residues. V was shortened by 5 bases and J by 2 bases, with 10 bases between the two germline ends. The V gene's germline CDR1 is SEHNR and CDR2 FQNEAQ (reference sequence). As DNA, the CDR3 is TGTGCCAGCAGCCCCCGGGACGGCAATCAGCCCCAGCATTTT. Protein: CASSPRDGNQPQHF.

This clone was counted once. J is TRBJ2-3 and V is TRBV14; D is undetermined. The CDR3 loop spans 12 amino acids. V was trimmed by 0 bases and J by 5 bases, leaving 3 bases between them. The germline CDR1 and CDR2 sequences are SGHDN and FVKESK. The CDR3 loop reads CASSQERDTQYF. In DNA, the CDR3 is TGTGCCAGCAGCCAAGAGAGAGATACGCAGTATTTT. Together with reference TRBV14 and TRBJ2-3, the CDR3 gives the full variable domain: EAGVTQFPSHSVIEKGQTVTLRCDPISGHDNLYWYRRVMGKEIKFLLHFVKESKQDESGMPNNRFLAERTGGTYSTLKVQPAELEDSGVYFCASSQERDTQYFGPGTRLTVL.

This clone has more than one count but fewer than ten. The chain recombines TRBV4-1 with TRBJ2-1, with D perhaps assigned TRBD1 or TRBD2 (5 bases each). Germline V CDR1 and CDR2: MGHRA, YSYEKL. The length of the CDR3 is 14 residues. With 0 bases removed from V and 6 bases from J, the gap between germline ends came to 9 bases. CDR3 region: CASSQDQRGNEQFF. The CDR3 nucleotides are TGCGCCAGCAGCCAAGATCAGAGGGGCAATGAGCAGTTCTTC.

This clone came up many times. V usage is TRBV4-1 and J usage is TRBJ2-5; a possible D gene is TRBD2 (6 bases). The germline V gene has CDR1 MGHRA and CDR2 YSYEKL. V was pared by 5 bases and J by 3 bases, with 19 bases between. The CDR3 loop spans 16 amino acids. The CDR3 loop is CASSFGRLVMEETQYF. CDR3 bases: TGCGCCAGCAGCTTCGGTAGACTAGTGATGGAAGAGACCCAGTACTTC.

V gene TRBV7-9 combines with J gene TRBJ2-1; TRBD2 might be the D (5 bases). V shed 5 bases and J shed 8 bases, with 19 bases lying between them. CDR3 length equals 15 residues. CDR1 and CDR2 from the germline V gene are SEHNR and FQNEAQ (reference sequence). CDR3 bases: TGTGCCAGCAGCCCCGATCTAGCACCTCGGGATGAGCAGTTCTTC. Translated: CASSPDLAPRDEQFF. The whole variable domain, remainder taken from reference TRBV7-9 and TRBJ2-1, is DTGVSQNPRHKITKRGQNVTFRCDPISEHNRLYWYRQTLGQGPEFLTYFQNEAQLEKSRLLSDRFSAERPKGSFSTLEIQRTEQGDSAMYLCASSPDLAPRDEQFFGPGTRLTVL.

DNA for the CDR3: TGTGCCAGTAGTATAGGTAGGGGGAGCAATGAGCAGTTCTTC. Its translation is CASSIGRGSNEQFF. The rearrangement links TRBV19 to TRBJ2-1; the D gene is possibly TRBD1 (6 bases). The CDR3 is made up of 14 amino acids. Germline loops: CDR1 LNHDA, CDR2 SQIVND (reference sequence). With 1 base removed from V and 6 bases from J, the gap between germline ends came to 10 bases.

CDR3 region: CASTWTSGRYNEQFF. The CDR3 nucleotides are TGTGCCAGCACCTGGACTAGCGGGCGCTACAATGAGCAGTTCTTC. The chain carries TRBV25-1 and TRBJ2-1; 11 bases align to TRBD2. Germline CDR1 and CDR2: MGHDK and SYGVNS. The V and J ends lost 7 bases and 3 bases, in that order; junction bases with no gene match: 5. The CDR3 extends over 15 amino acids.

The gene calls are TRBV7-9 and TRBJ1-6, with D perhaps matching TRBD1 (5 bases). In germline, CDR1 is SEHNR, CDR2 FQNEAQ (reference sequence). V was shortened by 3 bases and J by 2 bases, with 11 bases between the two germline ends. The CDR3 contains 16 residues. CDR3 loop: CASSFGTYTYNSPLHF. As DNA, the CDR3 is TGTGCCAGCAGCTTTGGGACCTACACCTATAATTCACCCCTCCACTTT.

The chain employs TRBV30 and TRBJ2-5; maybe TRBD2 (7 bases). Germline V gene sequence: CDR1 GTSNPN, CDR2 SVGIG (reference sequence). Trimming removed 2 bases from V and 1 base from J, with 14 bases in between. The CDR3 loop spans 15 amino acids. The CDR3 DNA sequence: TGTGCCTGGAGTTTGGGGGGGGCCTTCCAAGAGACCCAGTACTTC. It translates to CAWSLGGAFQETQYF.

This chain links TRBV27 with TRBJ2-7; D is perhaps TRBD1 or TRBD2 (6 bases each). The V and J ends lost 6 bases and 2 bases respectively, with 14 bases between them. This CDR3 spans 14 amino acids. Germline-derived CDR1 and CDR2 are MNHEY and SMNVEV (reference sequence). CDR3 nucleotides: TGTGCCAGCAGGGGGGGACACGGCACCTACGAGCAGTACTTC. Its protein is CASRGGHGTYEQYF.